The source of this T cell receptor (beta chain) is a study of T-cell reconstitution after alpha-beta-depleted transplantation in children. Unique molecular identifiers were incorporated into the prepared TCRbeta library. A single record per CDR3 protein comes from TCRdb applying MiXCR to the PCR reads. Of roughly 610,000 distinct CDR3 sequences in the sample, roughly 10% were seen once. J gave up 6 bases and V 2 bases, and 6 bases lay outside the gene matches. CDR1 is MNHEY and CDR2 is SMNVEV in the germline V gene (reference sequence). This CDR3 is 15 amino acids long. The J gene is TRBJ2-1, the V gene TRBV27; 8 positions match TRBD1. Sequenced material: PBMCs from the stem cell graft donor, taken from the stem cell graft. This clonotype was sampled from a human donor who donated a stem cell graft to a child with acute myeloid leukemia. CDR3 in DNA: TGTGCCAGCAGTTTAACGGACAGGGCCTCCAATGAGCAGTTCTTC. This translates into CASSLTDRASNEQFF.